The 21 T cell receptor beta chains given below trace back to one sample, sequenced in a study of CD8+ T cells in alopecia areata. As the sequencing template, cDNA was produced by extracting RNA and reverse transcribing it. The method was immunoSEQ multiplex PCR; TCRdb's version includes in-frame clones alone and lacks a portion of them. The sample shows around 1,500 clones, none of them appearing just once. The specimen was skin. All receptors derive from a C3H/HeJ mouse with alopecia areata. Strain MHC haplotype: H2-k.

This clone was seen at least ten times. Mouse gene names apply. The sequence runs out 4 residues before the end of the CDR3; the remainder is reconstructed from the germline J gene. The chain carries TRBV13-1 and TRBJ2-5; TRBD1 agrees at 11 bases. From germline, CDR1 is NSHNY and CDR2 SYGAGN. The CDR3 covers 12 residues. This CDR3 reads CASGTGGDTQYF. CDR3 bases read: TGTGCCAGCGGGACAGGGGGAGAC.

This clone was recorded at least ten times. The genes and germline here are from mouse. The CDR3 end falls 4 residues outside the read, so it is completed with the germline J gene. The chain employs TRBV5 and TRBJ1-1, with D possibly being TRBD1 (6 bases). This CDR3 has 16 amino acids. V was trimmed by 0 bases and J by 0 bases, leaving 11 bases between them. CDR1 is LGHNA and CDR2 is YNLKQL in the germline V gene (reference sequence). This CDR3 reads CASSQEGDNANTEVFF. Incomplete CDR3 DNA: TGTGCCAGCAGCCAAGAGGGGGACAATGCAAACACA.

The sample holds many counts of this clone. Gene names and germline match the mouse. This CDR3 is CASSLVGENTLYF. CDR3 bases read: TGTGCAAGCAGCTTAGTAGGGGAAAAC. This rearrangement joins TRBV16 to TRBJ2-4, with D maybe TRBD1 (5 bases). Read sequence stops 4 residues before the CDR3 end, and the germline J gene provides the missing end. The CDR3 runs to 13 residues. Germline V gives CDR1 SGHSA, CDR2 FRNQAP.

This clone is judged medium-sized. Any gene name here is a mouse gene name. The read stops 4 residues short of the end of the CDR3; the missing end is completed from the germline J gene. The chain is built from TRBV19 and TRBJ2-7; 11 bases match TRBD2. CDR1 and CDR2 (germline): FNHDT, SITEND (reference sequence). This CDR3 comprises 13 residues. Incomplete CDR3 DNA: TGTGCCAGCACGGACTGGGGGGCGTAT. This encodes CASTDWGAY. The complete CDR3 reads CASTDWGAYEQYF.

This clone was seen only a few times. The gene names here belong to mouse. The CDR3 loop reads CASGDTDRESPLYF. The CDR3 bases that were read are TGTGCCAGCGGTGATACGGACAGGGAGTCGCCC. The chain combines TRBV13-2 with TRBJ1-6, with 8 positions matching TRBD1. The read falls 3 residues short of the CDR3 end, and the missing part is taken from the germline J gene. TRBJ1-6 is noted as an ORF with a role that remains uncertain. Germline loops: CDR1 NNHNN, CDR2 SYGAGS (reference sequence). CDR3 length: 14 residues. Trimming took 1 base from V and 10 from J; bases not matched to a gene: 4.

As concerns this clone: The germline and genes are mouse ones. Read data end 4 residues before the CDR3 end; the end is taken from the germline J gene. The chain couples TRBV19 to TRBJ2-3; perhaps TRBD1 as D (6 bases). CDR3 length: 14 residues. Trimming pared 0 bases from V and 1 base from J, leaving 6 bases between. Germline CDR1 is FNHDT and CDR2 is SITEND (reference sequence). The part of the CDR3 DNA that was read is TGTGCCAGCAGTATAGACAGGGGTGCAGAA. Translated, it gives CASSIDRGAE. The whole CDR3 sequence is CASSIDRGAETLYF.

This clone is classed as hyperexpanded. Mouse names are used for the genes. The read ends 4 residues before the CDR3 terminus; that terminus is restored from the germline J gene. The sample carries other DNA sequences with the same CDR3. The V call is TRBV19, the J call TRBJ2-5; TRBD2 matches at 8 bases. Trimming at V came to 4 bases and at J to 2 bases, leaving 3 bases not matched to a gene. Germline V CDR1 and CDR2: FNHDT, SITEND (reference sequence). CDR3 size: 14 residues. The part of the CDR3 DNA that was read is TGTGCCAGCAGTCCCACTGGGGGCCAAGAC. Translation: CASSPTGGQD. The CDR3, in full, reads CASSPTGGQDTQYF.

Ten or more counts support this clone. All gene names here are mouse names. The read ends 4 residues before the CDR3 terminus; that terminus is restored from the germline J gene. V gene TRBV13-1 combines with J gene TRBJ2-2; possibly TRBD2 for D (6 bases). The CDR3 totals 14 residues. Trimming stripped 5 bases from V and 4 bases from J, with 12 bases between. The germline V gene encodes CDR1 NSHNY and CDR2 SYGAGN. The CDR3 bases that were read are TGTGCCAGCAGAGAACCGGGGGGCACCGGG. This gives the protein CASREPGGTG. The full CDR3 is CASREPGGTGQLYF.

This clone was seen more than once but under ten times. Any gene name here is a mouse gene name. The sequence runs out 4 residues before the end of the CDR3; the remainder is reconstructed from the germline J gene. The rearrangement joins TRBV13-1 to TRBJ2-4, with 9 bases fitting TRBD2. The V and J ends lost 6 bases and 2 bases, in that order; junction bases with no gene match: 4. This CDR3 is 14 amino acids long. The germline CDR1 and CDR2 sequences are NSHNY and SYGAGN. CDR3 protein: CASKTGGTQNTLYF. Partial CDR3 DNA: TGTGCCAGCAAAACTGGGGGGACTCAAAAC.

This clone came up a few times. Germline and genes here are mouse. The CDR3 bases that were read are TGTGCAAGCAGCCCCCGAGTGGGGGCAAACTCC. This sequence encodes CASSPRVGANS. The CDR3 reads in full as CASSPRVGANSDYTF. The chain joins TRBV16 to TRBJ1-2, with D possibly being TRBD1 (5 bases). Read data end 4 residues before the CDR3 end; the end is taken from the germline J gene. The CDR3 is 15 amino acids. Germline V gives CDR1 SGHSA, CDR2 FRNQAP. The germline V and J ends were trimmed by 5 bases and 0 bases, with 13 bases remaining between them.

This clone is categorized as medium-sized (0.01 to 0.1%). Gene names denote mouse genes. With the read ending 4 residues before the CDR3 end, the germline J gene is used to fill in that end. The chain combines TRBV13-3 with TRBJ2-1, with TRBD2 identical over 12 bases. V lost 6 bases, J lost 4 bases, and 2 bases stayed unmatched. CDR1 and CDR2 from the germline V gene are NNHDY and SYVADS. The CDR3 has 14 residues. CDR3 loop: CASKDWGGYAEQFF. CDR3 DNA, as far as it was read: TGTGCCAGCAAGGACTGGGGGGGATATGCT.

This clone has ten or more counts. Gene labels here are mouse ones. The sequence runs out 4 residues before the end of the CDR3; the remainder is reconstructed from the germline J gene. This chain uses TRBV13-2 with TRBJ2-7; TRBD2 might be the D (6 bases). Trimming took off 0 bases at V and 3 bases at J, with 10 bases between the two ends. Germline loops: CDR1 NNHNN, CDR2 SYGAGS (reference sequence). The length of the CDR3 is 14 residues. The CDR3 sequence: CASGDAAGVYEQYF. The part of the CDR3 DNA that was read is TGTGCCAGCGGTGATGCAGCTGGGGTCTAT.

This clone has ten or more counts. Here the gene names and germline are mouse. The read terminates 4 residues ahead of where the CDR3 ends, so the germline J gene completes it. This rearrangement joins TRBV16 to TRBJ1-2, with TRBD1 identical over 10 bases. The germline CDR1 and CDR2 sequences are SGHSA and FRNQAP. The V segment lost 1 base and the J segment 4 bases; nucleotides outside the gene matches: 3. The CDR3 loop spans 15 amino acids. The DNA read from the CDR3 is TGTGCAAGCAGCTTAGTGCGGACAGGGGGCTCC. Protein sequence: CASSLVRTGGS. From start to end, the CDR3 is CASSLVRTGGSDYTF.

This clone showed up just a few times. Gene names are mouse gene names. CDR3 bases read: TGTGCCAGCAGCCAAGACCTCTGGGGGTCCTAT. Amino acids: CASSQDLWGSY. In full, the CDR3 is CASSQDLWGSYEQYF. The gene calls are TRBV2 and TRBJ2-7; 7 bases match TRBD2. Read data end 4 residues before the CDR3 end; the end is taken from the germline J gene. Germline V CDR1 and CDR2: LGHNA, YSYQKL. After removal of 0 bases from V and 1 base from J, the junction contained 3 bases not matched to a gene. There are 15 residues in the CDR3.

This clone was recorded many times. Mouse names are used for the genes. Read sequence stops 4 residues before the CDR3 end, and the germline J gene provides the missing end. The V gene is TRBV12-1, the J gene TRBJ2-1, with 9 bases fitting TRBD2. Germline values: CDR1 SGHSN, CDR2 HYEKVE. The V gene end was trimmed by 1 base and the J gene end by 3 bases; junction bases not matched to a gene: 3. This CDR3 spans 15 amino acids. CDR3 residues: CASSLYWGVYAEQFF. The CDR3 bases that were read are TGTGCCAGCTCTCTGTACTGGGGGGTCTATGCT. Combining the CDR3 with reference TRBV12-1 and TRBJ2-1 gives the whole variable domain DSGVVQSPRHIIKEKGGRSVLTCIPISGHSNVVWYQQTLGKELKFLIQHYEKVERDKGFLPSRFSVQQFDDYHSEMNMSALELEDSAMYFCASSLYWGVYAEQFFGPGTRLTVL.

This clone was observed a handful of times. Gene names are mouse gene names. CDR3 amino acids: CASGDALGEDTQYF. The sequenced part of the CDR3 DNA is TGTGCCAGCGGTGATGCACTGGGGGAAGAC. The chain employs TRBV13-2 and TRBJ2-5, with TRBD2 matching 8 bases. The read ends 4 residues shy of where the CDR3 ends; the end is completed using the germline J gene. Germline loops: CDR1 NNHNN, CDR2 SYGAGS (reference sequence). CDR3 size: 14 residues.

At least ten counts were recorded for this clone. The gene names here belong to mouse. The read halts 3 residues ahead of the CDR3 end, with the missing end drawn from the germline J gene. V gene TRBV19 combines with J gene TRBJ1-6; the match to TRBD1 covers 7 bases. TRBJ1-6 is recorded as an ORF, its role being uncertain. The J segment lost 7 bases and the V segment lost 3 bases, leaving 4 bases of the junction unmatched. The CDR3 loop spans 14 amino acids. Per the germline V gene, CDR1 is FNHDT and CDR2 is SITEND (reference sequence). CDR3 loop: CASSTDRANSPLYF. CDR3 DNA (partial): TGTGCCAGCAGTACCGACAGGGCGAATTCGCCC.

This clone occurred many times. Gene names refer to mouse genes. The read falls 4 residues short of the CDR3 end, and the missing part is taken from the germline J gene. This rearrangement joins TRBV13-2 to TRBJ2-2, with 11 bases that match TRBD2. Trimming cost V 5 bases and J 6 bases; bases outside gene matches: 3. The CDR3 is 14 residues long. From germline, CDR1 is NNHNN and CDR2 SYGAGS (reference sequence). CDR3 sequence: CASGDWGVPGQLYF. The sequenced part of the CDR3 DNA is TGTGCCAGCGGGGACTGGGGGGTCCCCGGG.

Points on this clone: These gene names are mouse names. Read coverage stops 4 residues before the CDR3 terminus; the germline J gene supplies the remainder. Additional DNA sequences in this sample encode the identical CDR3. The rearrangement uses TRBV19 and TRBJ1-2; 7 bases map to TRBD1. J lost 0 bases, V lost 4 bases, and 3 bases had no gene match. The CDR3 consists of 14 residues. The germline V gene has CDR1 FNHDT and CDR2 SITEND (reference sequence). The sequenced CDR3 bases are TGTGCCAGCAGTCGGGACAGAGCAAACTCC. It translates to CASSRDRANS. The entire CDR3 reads CASSRDRANSDYTF.

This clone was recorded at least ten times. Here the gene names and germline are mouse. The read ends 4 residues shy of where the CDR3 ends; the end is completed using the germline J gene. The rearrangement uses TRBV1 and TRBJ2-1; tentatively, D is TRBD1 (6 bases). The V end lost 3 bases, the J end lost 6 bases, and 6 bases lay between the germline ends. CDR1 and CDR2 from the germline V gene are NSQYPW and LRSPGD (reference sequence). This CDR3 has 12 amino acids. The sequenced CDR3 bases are TGCACCTGCAGTGCCAGGGGTGCT. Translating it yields CTCSARGA. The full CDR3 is CTCSARGAEQFF.

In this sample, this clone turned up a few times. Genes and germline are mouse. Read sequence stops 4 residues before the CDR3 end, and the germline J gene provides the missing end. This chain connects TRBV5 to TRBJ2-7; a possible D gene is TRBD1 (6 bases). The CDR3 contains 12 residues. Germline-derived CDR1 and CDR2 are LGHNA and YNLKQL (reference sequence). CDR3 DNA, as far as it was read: TGTGCCAGCAGCCGGGACAAATAT. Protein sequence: CASSRDKY. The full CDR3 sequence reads CASSRDKYEQYF.